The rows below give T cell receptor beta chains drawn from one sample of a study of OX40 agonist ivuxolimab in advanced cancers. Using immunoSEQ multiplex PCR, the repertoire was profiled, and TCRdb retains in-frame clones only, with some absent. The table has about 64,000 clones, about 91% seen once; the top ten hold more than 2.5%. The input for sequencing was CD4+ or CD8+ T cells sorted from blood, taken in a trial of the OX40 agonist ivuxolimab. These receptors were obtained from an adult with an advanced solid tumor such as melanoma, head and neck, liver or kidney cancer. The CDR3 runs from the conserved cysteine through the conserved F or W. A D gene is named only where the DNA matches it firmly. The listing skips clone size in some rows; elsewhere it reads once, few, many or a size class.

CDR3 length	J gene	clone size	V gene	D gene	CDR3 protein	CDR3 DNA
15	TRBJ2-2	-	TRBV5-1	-	CASSWSNTNTGELFF	TGCGCCAGCAGCTGGTCAAATACGAACACCGGGGAGCTGTTTTTT
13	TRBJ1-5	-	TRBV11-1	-	CASSLDSNQPQHF	TGTGCCAGCAGCTTAGACAGCAATCAGCCCCAGCATTTT
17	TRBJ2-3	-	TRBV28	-	CASSSPRDKRSTDTQYF	TGTGCCAGCAGCTCCCCTAGGGACAAACGTAGCACAGATACGCAGTATTTT
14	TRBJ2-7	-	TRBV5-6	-	CASSPRANQDEQYF	TGTGCCAGCAGCCCCCGGGCCAATCAAGACGAGCAGTACTTC
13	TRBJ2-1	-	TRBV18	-	CASSPPARGEQFF	TGTGCCAGCTCACCACCGGCCCGGGGCGAGCAGTTCTTC
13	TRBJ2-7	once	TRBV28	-	CASRRQATYEQYF	TGTGCCAGCAGGAGACAGGCGACCTACGAGCAGTACTTC
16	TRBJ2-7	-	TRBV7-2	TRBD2	CASSLLAAAGAYEQYF	TGTGCCAGCAGCCTATTAGCTGCAGCGGGAGCCTACGAGCAGTACTTC
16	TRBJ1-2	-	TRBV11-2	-	CASSLEPPKGVIGYTF	TGTGCCAGCAGCTTAGAGCCCCCCAAAGGGGTAATCGGCTACACCTTC
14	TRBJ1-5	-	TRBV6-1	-	CASRGFGGTSPQHF	TGTGCCAGCAGGGGGTTCGGGGGGACATCGCCCCAGCATTTT
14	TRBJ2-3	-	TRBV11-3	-	CASSLADSTDTQYF	TGTGCCAGCTCCCTGGCGGATTCGACAGATACGCAGTATTTT
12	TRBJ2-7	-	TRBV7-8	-	CASSLGRYEQYF	TGTGCCAGCAGCTTAGGACGGTACGAGCAGTACTTC
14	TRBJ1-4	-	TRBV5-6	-	CASSLVGLDEKLFF	TGTGCCAGCAGCTTGGTGGGGCTTGATGAAAAACTGTTTTTT
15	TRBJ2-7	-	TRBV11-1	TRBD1	CASSYGQGTSYEQYF	TGTGCCAGCAGCTACGGACAGGGTACGTCCTACGAGCAGTACTTC
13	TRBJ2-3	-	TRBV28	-	CASSLWGLDTQYF	TGTGCCAGCAGTTTATGGGGGCTAGATACGCAGTATTTT
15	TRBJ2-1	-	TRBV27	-	CASSLMGIDYNEQFF	TGTGCCAGCAGTTTAATGGGTATTGACTACAATGAGCAGTTCTTC
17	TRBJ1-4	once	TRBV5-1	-	CASSPLGERGTNEKLFF	TGCGCCAGCAGCCCCTTAGGAGAGAGGGGCACTAATGAAAAACTGTTTTTT
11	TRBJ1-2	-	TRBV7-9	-	CASSRNYGYTF	TGTGCCAGCAGCCGTAACTATGGCTACACCTTC
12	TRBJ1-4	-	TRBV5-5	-	CASSSIGEKLFF	TGTGCCAGCTCATCGATCGGAGAAAAACTGTTTTTT
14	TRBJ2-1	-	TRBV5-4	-	CASSPGTIRDEQFF	TGTGCCAGCAGCCCCGGGACAATTAGGGATGAGCAGTTCTTC
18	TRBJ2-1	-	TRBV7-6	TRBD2	CASSPETDSGSFYNEQFF	TGTGCCAGCAGCCCCGAGACAGATAGCGGGAGTTTCTACAATGAGCAGTTCTTC
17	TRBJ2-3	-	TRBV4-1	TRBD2	CASSPPHLLAGTDTQYF	TGCGCCAGCAGCCCGCCCCACTTGCTAGCGGGGACAGATACGCAGTATTTT
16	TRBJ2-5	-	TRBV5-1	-	CASSLGSSARQETQYF	TGCGCCAGCAGCTTGGGTTCTAGCGCCCGCCAAGAGACCCAGTACTTC
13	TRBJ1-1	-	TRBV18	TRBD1	CASRDRGNTEAFF	TGTGCCAGTCGGGACAGGGGGAACACTGAAGCTTTCTTT
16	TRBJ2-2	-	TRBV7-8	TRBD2	CASSPSASGMSGELFF	TGTGCCAGCAGCCCCAGCGCTAGCGGGATGTCTGGGGAGCTGTTTTTT
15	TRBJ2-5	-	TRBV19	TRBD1	CASSTGTGGVETQYF	TGTGCCAGTAGTACCGGGACAGGGGGCGTAGAGACCCAGTACTTC
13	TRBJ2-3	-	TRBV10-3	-	CAIRDLSTDTQYF	TGTGCCATCCGGGACTTAAGCACAGATACGCAGTATTTT
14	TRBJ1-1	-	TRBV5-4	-	CASSLHGGNTEAFF	TGTGCCAGCAGCTTACATGGGGGGAACACTGAAGCTTTCTTT
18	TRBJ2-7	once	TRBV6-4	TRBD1	CASSDSDGWIRGPYEQYF	TGTGCCAGCAGTGACTCGGATGGATGGATCAGGGGGCCCTACGAGCAGTACTTC
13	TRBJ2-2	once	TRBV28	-	CASFSLFAGELFF	TGTGCCAGCTTTTCTCTTTTCGCCGGGGAGCTGTTTTTT
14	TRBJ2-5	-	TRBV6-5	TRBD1	CASSYDRGQETQYF	TGTGCCAGCAGTTACGACAGGGGGCAAGAGACCCAGTACTTC
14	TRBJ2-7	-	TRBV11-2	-	CASSLDIIPYEQYF	TGTGCCAGCAGCTTAGATATCATCCCTTACGAGCAGTACTTC
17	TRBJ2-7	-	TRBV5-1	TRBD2	CASSLVPTSGKSYEQYF	TGCGCCAGCAGCTTGGTACCGACTAGCGGGAAATCCTACGAGCAGTACTTC
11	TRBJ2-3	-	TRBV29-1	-	CSVDGTDTQYF	TGCAGCGTTGACGGCACAGATACGCAGTATTTT